What follows are 15 T cell receptor beta chains derived from one specimen sequenced in a study of blood T cell repertoires in COVID-19. The method was immunoSEQ multiplex PCR; TCRdb's version includes in-frame clones alone and lacks a portion of them. This sample carries over 25,000 clones, roughly 71% of them seen once, and the ten largest clones take less than 15%. The sample consisted of peripheral blood. These receptors were collected from a man older than 75 with active or convalescent COVID-19.

This chain uses TRBV4-1 with TRBJ2-5; 8 bases map to TRBD2. The germline gives CDR1 MGHRA, CDR2 YSYEKL. Trimming took 1 base from V and 1 from J; bases not matched to a gene: 5. CDR3 length: 16 residues. The CDR3 loop is CASSQGQAGAQETQYF. CDR3 DNA: TGCGCCAGCAGCCAAGGTCAAGCGGGAGCCCAAGAGACCCAGTACTTC.

This chain's CDR3 is CASSRDSISGNTIYF. DNA of the CDR3: TGTGCCAGCAGTAGGGACAGCATCTCTGGAAACACCATATATTTT. The chain recombines TRBV6-5 with TRBJ1-3, with 7 bases matching TRBD1. Germline V gene sequence: CDR1 MNHEY, CDR2 SVGAGI. V shed 5 bases, J shed 0 bases, and the junction held 4 bases outside the gene matches. The CDR3 loop spans 15 amino acids.

This chain links TRBV10-2 with TRBJ2-7; D is perhaps TRBD1 (6 bases). V was cut by 5 bases and J by 0 bases, with 17 bases left in between. The CDR3 has 16 residues. Per germline, CDR1 WSHSY and CDR2 SAAADI. CDR3: CASSTPDRSDSYEQYF. The CDR3 nucleotides read TGCGCCAGCAGTACACCCGACAGGTCGGACTCCTACGAGCAGTACTTC.

CDR3 sequence: CASSQALAGKQFF. In nucleotides, the CDR3 is TGCGCCAGCAGCCAAGCCTTAGCAGGGAAGCAGTTCTTC. The chain is built from TRBV4-1 and TRBJ2-1, with D possibly matching TRBD1 (5 bases). The germline V gene encodes CDR1 MGHRA and CDR2 YSYEKL. V lost 1 base, J lost 11 bases, and 12 bases lay in between. The CDR3 has 13 amino acids.

This sequence joins TRBV28 and TRBJ2-6; the D gene is possibly TRBD1 (5 bases). The CDR3 is 14 residues long. CDR1 and CDR2 (germline): MDHEN, SYDVKM. Trimming removed 4 bases at V and 1 base at J, with 5 bases between. The CDR3 DNA follows: TGTGCCAGCAGTTCAGGGTCTGGGGCCAACGTCCTGACTTTC. It encodes CASSSGSGANVLTF. Full variable domain (remainder filled in from reference TRBV28 and TRBJ2-6): DVKVTQSSRYLVKRTGEKVFLECVQDMDHENMFWYRQDPGLGLRLIYFSYDVKMKEKGDIPEGYSVSREKKERFSLILESASTNQTSMYLCASSSGSGANVLTFGAGSRLTVL.

The CDR3 sequence: CASRYATGWLSPLHF. The DNA of the CDR3 is TGTGCCAGCAGGTACGCAACAGGGTGGCTTTCACCCCTCCACTTT. The chain uses TRBV6-2 or TRBV6-3 and TRBJ1-6, with D maybe TRBD1 (6 bases). This CDR3 region has 15 residues. The ends were cut back, 6 bases at V and 9 bases at J, with 18 bases in the middle. Germline CDR1 and CDR2: MNHEY and SVGEGT.

V is TRBV18 and J is TRBJ2-3; maybe TRBD2 (5 bases). This CDR3 has 17 residues. With 1 base removed from V and 6 bases from J, the gap between germline ends came to 20 bases. The germline V gene has CDR1 KGHSH and CDR2 LQKENI. The CDR3 bases are TGTGCCAGCTCACCACAACCCCGGGCTTGGACGGGGGATACGCAGTATTTT. This encodes CASSPQPRAWTGDTQYF.

The chain recombines TRBV27 with TRBJ2-7; D may be TRBD2 (5 bases). Germline loops: CDR1 MNHEY, CDR2 SMNVEV (reference sequence). Trimming left V 3 bases short and J 3 bases short, with 15 bases between. The CDR3 covers 15 residues. Here the CDR3 reads CASSLGSTLYYEQYF. CDR3 nucleotide sequence: TGTGCCAGCAGTTTGGGGAGCACGTTATACTACGAGCAGTACTTC.

The table lists this clone with a count of one. The chain is built from TRBV2 and TRBJ1-5; D is unresolved. CDR1 SNHLY and CDR2 FYNNEI come from the germline V gene. The V end was cut by 10 bases, the J end by 0 bases, with 13 bases between. The CDR3 contains 14 residues. CDR3 coding DNA: TGTGCCACCCGGGGATGGAATAGCAATCAGCCCCAGCATTTT. The encoded protein is CATRGWNSNQPQHF.

The gene calls are TRBV7-8 and TRBJ2-1; D perhaps matches TRBD1 (7 bases). Germline V CDR1 and CDR2: SGHVS, FQNEAQ. V was shortened by 6 bases and J by 14 bases, with 14 bases between the two germline ends. The CDR3 runs to 11 residues. CDR3: CASSPGGKKFF. The CDR3 DNA sequence: TGTGCCAGCAGTCCAGGGGGGAAAAAGTTCTTC. Full variable domain (rest looked up from reference TRBV7-8 and TRBJ2-1): GAGVSQSPRYKVAKRGQDVALRCDPISGHVSLFWYQQALGQGPEFLTYFQNEAQLDKSGLPSDRFFAERPEGSVSTLKIQRTQQEDSAVYLCASSPGGKKFFGPGTRLTVL.

This clone was observed a handful of times. The CDR3 sequence is CASVGPRGGYTF. The DNA of the CDR3 is TGTGCCAGCGTTGGACCTAGGGGTGGCTACACCTTC. The chain recombines TRBV2 with TRBJ1-2; D might be TRBD1 (5 bases). Trimming removed 8 bases at V and 7 bases at J, with 14 bases between. CDR1 is SNHLY and CDR2 is FYNNEI in the germline V gene. CDR3 length: 12 amino acids.

J is TRBJ1-2 and V is TRBV4-1, with D possibly TRBD1 on 5 matching bases. Germline loops: CDR1 MGHRA, CDR2 YSYEKL. The CDR3 contains 15 residues. Deletions cut 1 base from V and 4 bases from J, with 13 bases between. The CDR3 DNA is TGCGCCAGCAGCCAAGTAACCGGGGGGATCTATGGCTACACCTTC. Translated, it gives CASSQVTGGIYGYTF.

This clone was found once. The V gene is TRBV2, the J gene TRBJ2-7; no clear D gene. Germline V gene data show CDR1 as SNHLY and CDR2 as FYNNEI. V lost 5 bases and J lost 5, with 7 bases in between. The CDR3 runs 11 residues. In nucleotides, the CDR3 is TGTGCCAGCAGTCTAAGTAACGAGCAGTACTTC. This codes for CASSLSNEQYF.

This clone is medium-sized in the sample. The CDR3 spells CASSQDPGGGYNEQFF. The CDR3 nucleotides are TGCGCCAGCAGCCAAGATCCCGGGGGTGGCTACAATGAGCAGTTCTTC. This chain connects TRBV4-3 to TRBJ2-1; possible D gene TRBD2, 6 bases. This CDR3 spans 16 amino acids. Trimming removed 0 bases at V and 3 bases at J, with 12 bases between. CDR1 is LGHNA and CDR2 is YSLEER in the germline V gene.

The chain couples TRBV11-2 to TRBJ1-5; D unresolved. This CDR3 contains 14 residues. Germline V gene sequence: CDR1 SGHAT, CDR2 FQNNGV. Between the trimmed V and J ends, which lost 2 bases and 0 bases, there was a span of 5 bases. CDR3 sequence reads: CASSLSDSNQPQHF. The CDR3 bases are TGTGCCAGCAGCTTATCAGATAGCAATCAGCCCCAGCATTTT.